The 6 T cell receptor beta chains presented below share a single source sample, sequenced in a study of beta chain features in type 1 diabetes. Broader study findings: Shorter TCRB CDR3s, moderately but significantly so, marked every one of the four CD4+ subsets in Type 1 diabetes patients.

The sequenced template was cDNA made from the entire isolated RNA. The data were produced by immunoSEQ multiplex PCR, yet TCRdb's version contains in-frame clones alone and is incomplete. The sample holds about 180,000 clones, around 7.8% seen once. Antigen specificity for these receptors is unknown. Material: central memory CD4+ T cells from blood. The source is a woman in her 40s with type 1 diabetes.

This clone was counted at least ten times. V gene TRBV4-1 combines with J gene TRBJ1-5; the D is unclear. The CDR3 extends over 16 amino acids. The ends were cut back, 0 bases at V and 0 bases at J, with 9 bases in the middle. Looked up from germline, CDR1 is MGHRA and CDR2 is YSYEKL. For the CDR3, the DNA is TGCGCCAGCAGCCAAGACTTCAGAAATAGCAATCAGCCCCAGCATTTT. Protein sequence: CASSQDFRNSNQPQHF.

The chain employs TRBV4-3 and TRBJ2-7, with 9 bases aligning to TRBD2. The CDR3 length is 14 residues. The germline V gene has CDR1 LGHNA and CDR2 YSLEER. J was trimmed by 2 bases and V by 3 bases; bases with no gene match: 2. The CDR3 bases are TGCGCCAGCAGCCAGGGCGGGGGGGCCTACGAGCAGTACTTC. Translation: CASSQGGGAYEQYF.

Note on this clone: Other DNA sequences within the sample encode an identical CDR3. V is TRBV5-1 and J is TRBJ1-1, with a possible D match to TRBD1 (5 bases). The V and J ends lost 3 bases and 1 base respectively, with 7 bases between them. Germline lookup yields CDR1 SGHRS and CDR2 YFSETQ. CDR3 size: 13 residues. CDR3 bases: TGCGCCAGCAGCTGGGGGGGGAACACTGAAGCTTTCTTT. Translating gives CASSWGGNTEAFF.

The chain has TRBV7-2 and TRBJ2-7; 7 bases map to TRBD2. Germline CDR1 reads SGHTA; CDR2 reads FQGNSA. The V segment lost 10 bases and the J segment 4 bases; nucleotides outside the gene matches: 4. The CDR3 length is 11 residues. CDR3 loop: CATRGGYEQYF. For the CDR3, the DNA is TGTGCCACCCGCGGGGGATACGAGCAGTACTTC.

The sample holds many counts of this clone. The chain joins TRBV25-1 to TRBJ2-7; D possibly corresponds to TRBD2 (5 bases). V lost 6 bases to trimming and J lost 5 bases, with 14 bases between them. The CDR3 is made up of 13 amino acids. CDR1 is MGHDK and CDR2 is SYGVNS in the germline V gene. The CDR3 bases are TGTGCCAGCAGAAGGACTGGCATTAACGAGCAGTACTTC. Protein sequence: CASRRTGINEQYF.

The chain is built from TRBV11-3 and TRBJ2-3, with 7 bases fitting TRBD2. V was pared by 0 bases and J by 2 bases, with 5 bases of the junction left unmatched. The CDR3 consists of 16 residues. CDR1 is SGHNT and CDR2 is YENEEA in the germline V gene. CDR3 bases: TGTGCCAGCAGCTTAGATCAAGCGGGATCCACAGATACGCAGTATTTT. Protein sequence: CASSLDQAGSTDTQYF.